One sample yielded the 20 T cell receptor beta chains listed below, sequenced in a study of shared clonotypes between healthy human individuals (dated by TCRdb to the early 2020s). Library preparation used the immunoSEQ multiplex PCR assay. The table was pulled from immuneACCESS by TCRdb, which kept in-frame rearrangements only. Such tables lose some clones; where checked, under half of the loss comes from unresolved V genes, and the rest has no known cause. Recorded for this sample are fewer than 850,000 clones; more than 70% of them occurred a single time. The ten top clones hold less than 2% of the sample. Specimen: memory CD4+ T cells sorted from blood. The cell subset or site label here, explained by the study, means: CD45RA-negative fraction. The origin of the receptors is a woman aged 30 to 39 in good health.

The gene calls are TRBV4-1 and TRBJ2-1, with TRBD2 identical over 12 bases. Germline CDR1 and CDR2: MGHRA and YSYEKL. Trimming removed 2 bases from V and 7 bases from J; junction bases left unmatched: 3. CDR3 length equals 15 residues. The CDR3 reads CASSQPTSGRNEQFF. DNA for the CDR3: TGCGCCAGCAGCCAACCAACTAGCGGGAGGAATGAGCAGTTCTTC.

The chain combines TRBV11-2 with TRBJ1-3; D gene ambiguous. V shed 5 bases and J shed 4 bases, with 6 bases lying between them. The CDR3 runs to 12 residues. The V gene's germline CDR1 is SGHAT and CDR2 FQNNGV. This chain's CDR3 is CASSPSGNTIYF. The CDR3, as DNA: TGTGCCAGCAGCCCCTCCGGAAACACCATATATTTT.

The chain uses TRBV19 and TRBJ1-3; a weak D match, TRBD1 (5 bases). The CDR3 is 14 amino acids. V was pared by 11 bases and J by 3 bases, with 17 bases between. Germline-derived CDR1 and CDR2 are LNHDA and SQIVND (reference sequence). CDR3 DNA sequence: TGTGCCTGGAGGAATAAGGGGAATGGAAACACCATATATTTT. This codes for CAWRNKGNGNTIYF.

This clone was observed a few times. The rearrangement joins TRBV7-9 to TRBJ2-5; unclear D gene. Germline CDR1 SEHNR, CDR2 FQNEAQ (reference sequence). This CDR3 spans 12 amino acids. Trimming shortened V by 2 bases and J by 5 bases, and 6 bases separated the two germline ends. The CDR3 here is CASSLTDETQYF. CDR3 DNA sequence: TGTGCCAGCAGCTTAACGGATGAGACCCAGTACTTC.

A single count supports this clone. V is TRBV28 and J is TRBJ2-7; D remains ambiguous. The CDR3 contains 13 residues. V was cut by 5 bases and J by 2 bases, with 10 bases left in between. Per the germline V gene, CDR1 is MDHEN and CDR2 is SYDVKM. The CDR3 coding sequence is TGTGCCAGCAGTGTTAGAAGGACCTACGAGCAGTACTTC. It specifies CASSVRRTYEQYF.

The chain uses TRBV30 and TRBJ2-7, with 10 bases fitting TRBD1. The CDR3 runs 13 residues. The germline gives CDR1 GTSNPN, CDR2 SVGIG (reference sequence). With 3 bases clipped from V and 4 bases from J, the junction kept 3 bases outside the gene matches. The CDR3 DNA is TGTGCCTGGAGCCGGGGACAGGGGTACGAGCAGTACTTC. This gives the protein CAWSRGQGYEQYF.

In DNA form, the CDR3 reads TGTGCCAGTAGCGTCCTCGGCGAGCAGTACTTC. Its protein is CASSVLGEQYF. The chain joins TRBV7-9 to TRBJ2-7, with D possibly matching TRBD2 (5 bases). The CDR3 has 11 amino acids. The V end lost 9 bases, the J end lost 6 bases, and 12 bases lay between the germline ends. Germline values: CDR1 SEHNR, CDR2 FQNEAQ (reference sequence).

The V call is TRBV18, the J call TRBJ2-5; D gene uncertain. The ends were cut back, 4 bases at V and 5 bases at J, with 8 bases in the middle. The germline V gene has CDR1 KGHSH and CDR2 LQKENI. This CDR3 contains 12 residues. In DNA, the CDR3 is TGTGCCAGCTCACGTAGCCGCGAGACCCAGTACTTC. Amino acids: CASSRSRETQYF.

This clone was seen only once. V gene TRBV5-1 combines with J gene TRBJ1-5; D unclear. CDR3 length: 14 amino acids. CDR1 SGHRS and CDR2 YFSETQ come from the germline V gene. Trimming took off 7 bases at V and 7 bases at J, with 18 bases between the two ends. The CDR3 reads CASALLRVGQPQHF. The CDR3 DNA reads TGCGCCAGCGCCCTGTTACGAGTCGGGCAGCCCCAGCATTTT.

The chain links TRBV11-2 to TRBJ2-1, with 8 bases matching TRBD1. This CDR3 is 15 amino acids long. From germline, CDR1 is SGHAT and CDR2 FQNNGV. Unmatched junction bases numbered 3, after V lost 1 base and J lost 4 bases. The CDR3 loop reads CASSLAGQEYNEQFF. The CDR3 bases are TGTGCCAGCAGCTTAGCGGGACAGGAGTACAATGAGCAGTTCTTC.

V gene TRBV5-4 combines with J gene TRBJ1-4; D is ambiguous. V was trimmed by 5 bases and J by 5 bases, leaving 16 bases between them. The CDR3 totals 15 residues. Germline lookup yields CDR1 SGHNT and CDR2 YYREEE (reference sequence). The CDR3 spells CASSLRIGGNEKLFF. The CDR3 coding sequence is TGTGCCAGCAGTTTGCGCATTGGCGGCAATGAAAAACTGTTTTTT.

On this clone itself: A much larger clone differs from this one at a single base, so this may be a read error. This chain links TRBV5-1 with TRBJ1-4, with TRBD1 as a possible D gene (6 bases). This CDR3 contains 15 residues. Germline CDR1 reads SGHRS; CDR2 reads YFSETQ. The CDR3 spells CAGSPGAGDSEKLFF. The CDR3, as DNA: TGCGCCGGCAGCCCGGGCGCAGGGGACTCAGAAAAACTGTTTTTT.

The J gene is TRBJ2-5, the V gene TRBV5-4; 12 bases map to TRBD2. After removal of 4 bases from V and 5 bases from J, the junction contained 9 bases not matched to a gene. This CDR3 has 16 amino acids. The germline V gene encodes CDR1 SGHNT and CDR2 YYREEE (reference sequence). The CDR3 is CASSLASGRAGETQYF. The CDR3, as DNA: TGTGCCAGCAGCCTAGCTAGCGGGAGGGCCGGGGAGACCCAGTACTTC.

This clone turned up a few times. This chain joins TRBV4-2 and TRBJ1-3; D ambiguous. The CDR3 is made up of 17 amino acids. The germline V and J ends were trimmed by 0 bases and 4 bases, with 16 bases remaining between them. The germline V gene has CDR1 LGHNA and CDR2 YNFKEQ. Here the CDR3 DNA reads TGTGCCAGCAGCCAAGACGACCGTTTAGGGATGGGAAACACCATATATTTT. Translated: CASSQDDRLGMGNTIYF.

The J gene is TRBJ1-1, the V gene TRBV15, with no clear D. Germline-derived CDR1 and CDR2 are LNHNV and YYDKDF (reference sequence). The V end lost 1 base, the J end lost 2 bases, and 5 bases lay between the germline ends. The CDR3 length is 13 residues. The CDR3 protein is CATSRGGNTEAFF. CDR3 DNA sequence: TGTGCCACCAGCAGAGGGGGTAACACTGAAGCTTTCTTT.

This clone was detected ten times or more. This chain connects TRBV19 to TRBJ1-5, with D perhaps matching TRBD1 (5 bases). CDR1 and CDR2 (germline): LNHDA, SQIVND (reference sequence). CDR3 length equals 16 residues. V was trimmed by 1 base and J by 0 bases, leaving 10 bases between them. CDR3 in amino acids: CASSIVGHNSNQPQHF. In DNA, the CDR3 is TGTGCCAGTAGTATAGTAGGACACAATAGCAATCAGCCCCAGCATTTT. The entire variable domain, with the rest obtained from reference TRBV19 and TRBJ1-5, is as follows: DGGITQSPKYLFRKEGQNVTLSCEQNLNHDAMYWYRQDPGQGLRLIYYSQIVNDFQKGDIAEGYSVSREKKESFPLTVTSAQKNPTAFYLCASSIVGHNSNQPQHFGDGTRLSIL.

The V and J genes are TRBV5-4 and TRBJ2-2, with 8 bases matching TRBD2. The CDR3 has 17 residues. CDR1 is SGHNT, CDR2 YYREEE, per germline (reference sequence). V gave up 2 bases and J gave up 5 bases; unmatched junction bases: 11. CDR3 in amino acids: CASSFGAGVSGTGELFF. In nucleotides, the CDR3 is TGTGCCAGCAGCTTTGGAGCGGGAGTATCTGGGACCGGGGAGCTGTTTTTT.

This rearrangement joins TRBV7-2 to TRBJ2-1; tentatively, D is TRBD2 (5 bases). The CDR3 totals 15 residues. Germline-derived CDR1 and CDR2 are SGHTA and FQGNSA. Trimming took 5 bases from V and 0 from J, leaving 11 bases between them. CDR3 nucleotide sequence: TGTGCCAGCAGCACGAGCGGTCCCTCCTACAATGAGCAGTTCTTC. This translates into CASSTSGPSYNEQFF.

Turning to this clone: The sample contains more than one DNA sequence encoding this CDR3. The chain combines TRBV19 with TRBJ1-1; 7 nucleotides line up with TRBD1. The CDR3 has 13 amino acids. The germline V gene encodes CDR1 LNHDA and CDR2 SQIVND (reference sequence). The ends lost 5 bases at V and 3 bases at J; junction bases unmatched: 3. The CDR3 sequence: CASSFTGDTEAFF. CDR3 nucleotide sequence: TGTGCCAGTAGTTTCACAGGGGACACTGAAGCTTTCTTT.

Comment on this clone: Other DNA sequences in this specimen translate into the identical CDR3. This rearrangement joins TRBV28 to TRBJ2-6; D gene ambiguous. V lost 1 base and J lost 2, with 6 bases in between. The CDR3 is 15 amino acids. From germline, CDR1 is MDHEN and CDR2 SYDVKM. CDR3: CASSLLGTGANVLTF. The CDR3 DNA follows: TGTGCCAGCAGTTTATTGGGTACTGGGGCCAACGTCCTGACTTTC.